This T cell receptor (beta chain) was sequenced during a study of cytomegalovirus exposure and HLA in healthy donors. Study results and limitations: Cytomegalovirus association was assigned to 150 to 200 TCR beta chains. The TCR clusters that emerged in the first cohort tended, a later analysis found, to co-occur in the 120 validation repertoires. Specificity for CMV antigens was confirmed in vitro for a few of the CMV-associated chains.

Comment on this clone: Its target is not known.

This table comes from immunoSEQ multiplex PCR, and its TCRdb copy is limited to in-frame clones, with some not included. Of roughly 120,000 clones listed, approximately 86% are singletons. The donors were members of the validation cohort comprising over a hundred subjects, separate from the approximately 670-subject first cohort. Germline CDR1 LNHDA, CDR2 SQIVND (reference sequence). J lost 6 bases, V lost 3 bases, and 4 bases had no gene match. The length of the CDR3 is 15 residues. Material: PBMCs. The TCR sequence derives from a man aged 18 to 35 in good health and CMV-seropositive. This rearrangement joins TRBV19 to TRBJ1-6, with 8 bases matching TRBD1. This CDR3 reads CASSMGQVFNSPLHF. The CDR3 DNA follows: TGTGCCAGTAGTATGGGACAGGTATTTAATTCACCCCTCCACTTT.